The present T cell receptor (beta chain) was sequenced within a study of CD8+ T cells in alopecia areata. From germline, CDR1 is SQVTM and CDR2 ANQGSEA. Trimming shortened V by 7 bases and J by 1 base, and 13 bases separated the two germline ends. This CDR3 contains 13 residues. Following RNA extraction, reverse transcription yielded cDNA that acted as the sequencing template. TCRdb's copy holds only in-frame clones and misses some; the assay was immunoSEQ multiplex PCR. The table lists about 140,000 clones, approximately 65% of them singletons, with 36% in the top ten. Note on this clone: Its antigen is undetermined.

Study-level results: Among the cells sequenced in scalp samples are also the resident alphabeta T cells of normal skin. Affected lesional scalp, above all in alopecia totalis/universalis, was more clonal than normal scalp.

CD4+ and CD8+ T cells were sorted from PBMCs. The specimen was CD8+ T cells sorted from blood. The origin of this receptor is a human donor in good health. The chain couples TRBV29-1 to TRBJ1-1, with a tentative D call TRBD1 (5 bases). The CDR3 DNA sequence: TGCAGCGCTCGGACACAAGGGAACACTGAAGCTTTCTTT. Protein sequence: CSARTQGNTEAFF.